Below, one TCR beta chain is given with its context. Looked up from germline, CDR1 is LGHNA and CDR2 is YNFKEQ. The CDR3 consists of 17 residues. Trimming took 4 bases from V and 0 from J; bases not matched to a gene: 8. The data were obtained in a study of blood T cell repertoires in COVID-19. The wider study: PBMCs, B-cell-depleted T cells, or T cells provided the cDNA or gDNA that made up the material.

Sequenced by immunoSEQ multiplex PCR; TCRdb stores in-frame clones only, minus some. The table lists under 300,000 clones, about nine tenths of them singletons, with under 2.5% in the top ten. Cohorts were determined from participant-reported clinical history. Source material: PBMCs or T cells enriched from blood (not recorded which). This chain joins TRBV4-2 and TRBJ2-3; 9 bases line up with TRBD2. The TCR comes from a young woman who had recovered from COVID-19. The CDR3 sequence: CASSRRTSVGSTDTQYF. In nucleotides, the CDR3 is TGTGCCAGCAGCCGAAGGACTAGCGTCGGTAGCACAGATACGCAGTATTTT.